The T cell receptor beta chain described here comes from a study of OX40 agonist ivuxolimab in advanced cancers. Clones were sequenced by immunoSEQ multiplex PCR, and TCRdb holds only the in-frame ones, with some missing. In the table there are more than 60,000 clones, approximately 83% of which are singletons. This receptor was identified in an adult with an advanced solid tumor such as melanoma, head and neck, liver or kidney cancer. The material was CD4+ or CD8+ T cells sorted from blood, obtained in a trial of the OX40 agonist ivuxolimab.

CDR3 protein: CASRLTRDSEKLFF. For the CDR3, the DNA is TGTGCCAGTAGGCTGACACGGGACAGCGAAAAACTGTTTTTT. The V and J genes are TRBV19 and TRBJ1-4; TRBD1 matches at 7 bases. Germline V gene data show CDR1 as LNHDA and CDR2 as SQIVND (reference sequence). The junction had 9 bases not matched to a gene; V was cut back by 6 bases and J by 8 bases. This CDR3 has 14 residues.